The entry below describes one TCR beta chain. The data were produced by immunoSEQ multiplex PCR, yet TCRdb's version contains in-frame clones alone and is incomplete. The sample contains under 95,000 clones, roughly 90% of which appear only once. These data originate in a study of identifying expanded T cells in peripheral blood. The CDR3 extends over 13 amino acids. Germline V gene data show CDR1 as MNHEY and CDR2 as SVGAGI. V lost 2 bases to trimming and J lost 6 bases, with 10 bases between them. The V gene is TRBV6-5, the J gene TRBJ1-2; D unresolved. The TCR was taken from a person aged 18-70 years in good health. Sequenced: blood. CDR3 DNA: TGTGCCAGCAGTTACCTCGGGAATGATGGCTACACCTTC. It yields the protein CASSYLGNDGYTF.